This T cell receptor (beta chain) originates from a study of cytomegalovirus exposure and HLA in healthy donors. A word on this clone: Its target is not known.

V shed 6 bases and J shed 2 bases, with 16 bases lying between them. Germline V gene lookup returns CDR1 SGHRS and CDR2 YFSETQ. The CDR3 has 15 residues. Use of 60 Vbeta and 13 Jbeta primers characterized the PCR. Generated by immunoSEQ multiplex PCR, the TCRdb table keeps only in-frame clones and is missing some. The repertoire holds about 230,000 clones, around 80% seen once, with around 0.44% in the top ten. Study-wide points: The study put 150 or so TCR beta chains on its list as cytomegalovirus-associated. Presence/absence analyses took donor sequencing depth as roughly uniform. A later analysis linked 15,000 to 20,000 TCR beta sequences to HLA alleles at 0.05 false discovery rate.

The genes are TRBV5-1 and TRBJ2-3; D is unresolved. The receptor comes from a boy younger than 18 in good health and CMV-seronegative. Sequenced: PBMCs. CDR3 nucleotide sequence: TGCGCCAGCACCTCCTCCTCGTCCTCCACAGATACGCAGTATTTT. It is translated as CASTSSSSSTDTQYF.